The T cell receptor (beta chain) under discussion was sequenced for a study of beta chain features in type 1 diabetes. Expressed TCRB transcripts got sequenced, as all isolated RNA was reverse transcribed. Sequencing used immunoSEQ multiplex PCR; TCRdb keeps in-frame clones, though not all of them. The sample consists of 600,000 to 700,000 clones, 9.5% to 15% of them appearing once. The study, taken as a whole, reports: Shortening of TCRB CDR3s, moderate but significant, appeared in all four CD4+ subsets of Type 1 diabetes patients. Over-representation of high TCR-expressing cells was a possible consequence of cDNA sequencing. Sampled from patients, naive, central memory and Treg TCRB repertoires appeared more similar than those sampled from healthy donors.

V gave up 4 bases and J gave up 4 bases, with 13 bases separating them. Germline values: CDR1 MNHEY, CDR2 SVGAGI. This CDR3 has 15 amino acids. CD45RO/CCR7/CD25/CD127/CD95/CD27 separated CD4+ naive, central memory, regulatory and stem cell-like memory cells by sorting. Purity (above 98%) was reached by all sorted populations. Concerning this clone itself: What it binds is unknown.

This sequence joins TRBV6-5 and TRBJ2-2; D possibly uses TRBD1 or TRBD2 (6 bases each). This TCR was sampled from a man between 25 and 39 years old with type 1 diabetes. Sequenced: naive CD4+ T cells from blood. The CDR3 bases are TGTGCCAGCAGTTTAGGGGGGCGTGGCACCGGGGAGCTGTTTTTT. This translates into CASSLGGRGTGELFF.